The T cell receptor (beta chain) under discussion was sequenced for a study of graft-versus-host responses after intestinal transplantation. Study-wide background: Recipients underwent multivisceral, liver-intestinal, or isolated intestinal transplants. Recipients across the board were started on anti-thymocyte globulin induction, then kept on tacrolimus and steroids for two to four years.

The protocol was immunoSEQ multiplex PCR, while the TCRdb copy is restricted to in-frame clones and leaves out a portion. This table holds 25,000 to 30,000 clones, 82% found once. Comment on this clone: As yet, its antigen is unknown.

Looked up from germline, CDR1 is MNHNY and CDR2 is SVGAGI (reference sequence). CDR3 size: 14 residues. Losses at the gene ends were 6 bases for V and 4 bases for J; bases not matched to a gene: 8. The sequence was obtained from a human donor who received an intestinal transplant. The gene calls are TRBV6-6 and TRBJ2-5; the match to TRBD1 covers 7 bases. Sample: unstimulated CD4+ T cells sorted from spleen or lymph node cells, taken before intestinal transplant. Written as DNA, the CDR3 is TGTGCCAGCAGCCCTGAGGGGGCTAGAGAGACCCAGTACTTC. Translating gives CASSPEGARETQYF.